Listed here are 18 T cell receptor beta chains from one sample, sequenced in a study of monozygotic twins with inflammatory bowel disease. From its re-call of the 5' RACE reads, TCRdb lists each CDR3 protein once, without DNA. This repertoire includes fewer than 550,000 distinct CDR3 sequences. The specimen sequenced was blood. The source of these receptors is a human donor with ulcerative colitis or Crohn's disease, or a healthy co-twin of an affected twin (not recorded which).

CDR3 loop: CASSTTGEQYF. The V call is TRBV6-6, the J call TRBJ2-7. Germline CDR1 is MNHNY and CDR2 is SVGAGI (reference sequence). The CDR3 runs to 11 residues.

The CDR3: CASSIGNNEQFF. This rearrangement joins TRBV19 to TRBJ2-1. Per the germline V gene, CDR1 is LNHDA and CDR2 is SQIVND (reference sequence). The length of the CDR3 is 12 residues.

V is TRBV7-2 and J is TRBJ1-5. This CDR3 is 14 amino acids long. The germline V gene has CDR1 SGHTA and CDR2 FQGNSA. CDR3 protein: CASSLAGTHQPQHF.

The J gene is TRBJ1-1, the V gene TRBV6-1; TCRdb returns TRBD1, unconfirmable since there is no DNA. This CDR3 spans 11 amino acids. Germline CDR1 and CDR2: MNHNS and SASEGT. The CDR3 is CASSEPGGAFF.

CDR3: CASSPLEGTEQYF. The chain uses TRBV18 and TRBJ2-7. The CDR3 length is 13 residues. Germline V CDR1 and CDR2: KGHSH, LQKENI.

CDR3 loop: CASSSGLRDHNEQFF. The genes are TRBV7-9 and TRBJ2-1; no DNA is available, so the TRBD1 call from TCRdb remains unchecked. The CDR3 spans 15 residues. Looked up from germline, CDR1 is SEHNR and CDR2 is FQNEAQ (reference sequence).

The chain uses TRBV5-5 and TRBJ1-5; TCRdb outputs TRBD1, but without DNA this stays unchecked. The CDR3 has 14 residues. The V gene's germline CDR1 is SGHKS and CDR2 YYEKEE (reference sequence). The CDR3 loop is CASSPERGNQPQHF.

The V call is TRBV27, the J call TRBJ2-7; TCRdb's D call, TRBD2, is unchecked because there is no DNA. The CDR3 is 15 amino acids. The germline gives CDR1 MNHEY, CDR2 SMNVEV (reference sequence). The CDR3 sequence: CASSPGLAGFYEQYF.

CDR3 sequence reads: CASSFGWEGYTF. The gene calls are TRBV5-1 and TRBJ1-2. CDR1 is SGHRS and CDR2 is YFSETQ in the germline V gene. The CDR3 totals 12 residues.

The V and J genes are TRBV7-9 and TRBJ1-1; TCRdb lists TRBD1, though no DNA is available to test this call. Germline V gene sequence: CDR1 SEHNR, CDR2 FQNEAQ (reference sequence). The CDR3 loop spans 16 amino acids. The CDR3 spells CASSFPGQGWDTEAFF.

This chain connects TRBV30 to TRBJ2-1. Per the germline V gene, CDR1 is GTSNPN and CDR2 is SVGIG (reference sequence). The CDR3 runs 14 residues. CDR3 amino acids: CAWKGVGLYNEQFF. Full variable domain (outside the CDR3, taken from reference TRBV30 and TRBJ2-1): SQTIHQWPATLVQPVGSPLSLECTVEGTSNPNLYWYRQAAGRGLQLLFYSVGIGQISSEVPQNLSASRPQDRQFILSSKKLLLSDSGFYLCAWKGVGLYNEQFFGPGTRLTVL.

The chain has TRBV30 and TRBJ1-1; TCRdb's D call of TRBD1 is untestable without DNA. Per the germline V gene, CDR1 is GTSNPN and CDR2 is SVGIG (reference sequence). The CDR3 has 11 residues. The CDR3 sequence: CAWARGTEAFF.

This chain joins TRBV6-1 and TRBJ1-1; TCRdb returns TRBD1, unconfirmable since there is no DNA. CDR1 is MNHNS, CDR2 SASEGT, per germline. CDR3 size: 14 residues. CDR3 residues: CASRTSPVIPEAFF.

This rearrangement joins TRBV14 to TRBJ1-2; TCRdb picks TRBD1, but there is no DNA to check that call. CDR3 length: 13 amino acids. Germline V gives CDR1 SGHDN, CDR2 FVKESK. The CDR3 here is CASSQGVGYGYTF. The full variable domain, rest sourced from reference TRBV14 and TRBJ1-2, is EAGVTQFPSHSVIEKGQTVTLRCDPISGHDNLYWYRRVMGKEIKFLLHFVKESKQDESGMPNNRFLAERTGGTYSTLKVQPAELEDSGVYFCASSQGVGYGYTFGSGTRLTVV.

The CDR3 is CAWSRTGDYGYTF. The rearrangement joins TRBV30 to TRBJ1-2; TCRdb proposes TRBD1, but this gene call is untestable without DNA. The length of the CDR3 is 13 residues. Germline loops: CDR1 GTSNPN, CDR2 SVGIG (reference sequence). Together with reference TRBV30 and TRBJ1-2, the CDR3 gives the full variable domain: SQTIHQWPATLVQPVGSPLSLECTVEGTSNPNLYWYRQAAGRGLQLLFYSVGIGQISSEVPQNLSASRPQDRQFILSSKKLLLSDSGFYLCAWSRTGDYGYTFGSGTRLTVV.

The chain couples TRBV5-1 to TRBJ1-1. Germline V gene data show CDR1 as SGHRS and CDR2 as YFSETQ. The CDR3 sequence is 16 residues long. CDR3 region: CASSLVPWGMNTEAFF.

V is TRBV20-1 and J is TRBJ2-1; TCRdb calls TRBD1, which cannot be checked without DNA. CDR3 length: 14 amino acids. The germline gives CDR1 DFQATT, CDR2 SNEGSKA (reference sequence). The CDR3 spells CSAQTGAAYNEQFF.

The chain uses TRBV20-1 and TRBJ2-5; TCRdb's D call, TRBD2, is unchecked because there is no DNA. The CDR3 runs to 12 residues. Per the germline V gene, CDR1 is DFQATT and CDR2 is SNEGSKA (reference sequence). The CDR3 reads CSAHGEGETQYF.